This T cell receptor (beta chain) was sequenced for a study of blood T cell repertoires in COVID-19. In the study overall: The origin of the acute and convalescent COVID-19 samples was the United States, Italy and Spain. T cells, B-cell-depleted T cells, or PBMCs provided the cDNA or gDNA that served as material.

About this clone itself: Other nucleotide sequences from this sample produce the same CDR3.

As originally analysed: From reference gene primer amplification, estimates of nucleated cell counts were derived. This table comes from immunoSEQ multiplex PCR, and its TCRdb copy is limited to in-frame clones, with some not included. For V, J and clone size, that table is used; D and trimming come from the DNA. The profile shows around 100,000 clones, around nine tenths of them singletons. Germline loops: CDR1 SEHNR, CDR2 FQNEAQ (reference sequence). The CDR3 extends over 12 amino acids. V was cut by 3 bases and J by 6 bases, with 3 bases left in between. The chain joins TRBV7-9 to TRBJ1-6, with D hard to call. This TCR was recovered from a human donor in a cohort sampled during active COVID-19. Sequencing used peripheral blood. CDR3 sequence: CASSLSNSPLHF. The CDR3 bases are TGTGCCAGCAGCTTGAGTAATTCACCCCTCCACTTT.